These 28 T cell receptor beta chains originate from one sample sequenced in a study of blood T cell repertoires in COVID-19. TCRdb's table, derived via immunoSEQ multiplex PCR, lists solely in-frame clones and lacks some. In the table there are around 370,000 clones, roughly 90% of which are singletons. Sample: peripheral blood. The receptors derive from a woman in her 70s with COVID-19, enrolled during active disease.

Worth noting for this clone: The same CDR3 is also encoded by other DNA sequences in this sample. The chain combines TRBV24-1 with TRBJ2-1; 9 bases agree with TRBD1. The V gene's germline CDR1 is KGHDR and CDR2 SFDVKD. CDR3 length: 15 residues. The ends lost 3 bases at V and 3 bases at J; junction bases unmatched: 2. The CDR3 reads CATSDPGQGYNEQFF. DNA of the CDR3: TGTGCCACCAGTGATCCGGGACAGGGCTACAATGAGCAGTTCTTC.

The chain uses TRBV6-5 and TRBJ1-4, with 8 bases that match TRBD1. J gave up 6 bases and V 4 bases, and 10 bases lay outside the gene matches. The V gene's germline CDR1 is MNHEY and CDR2 SVGAGI. The CDR3 is 16 amino acids. The CDR3 loop is CASSSGGAVRYEKLFF. The DNA of the CDR3 is TGTGCCAGCAGTTCAGGGGGCGCAGTTCGGTATGAAAAACTGTTTTTT.

The rearrangement links TRBV6-6 to TRBJ1-2; 10 bases fit TRBD1. The J segment lost 1 base and the V segment lost 8 bases, leaving 1 base of the junction unmatched. The CDR3 loop spans 13 amino acids. The germline V gene encodes CDR1 MNHNY and CDR2 SVGAGI (reference sequence). The CDR3 loop reads CASGTGDNYGYTF. The CDR3 bases are TGTGCCAGCGGGACAGGGGATAACTATGGCTACACCTTC.

The chain recombines TRBV10-2 with TRBJ1-1; D is perhaps TRBD1 (6 bases). The CDR3 consists of 14 residues. Trimming took off 5 bases at V and 3 bases at J, with 13 bases between the two ends. Germline values: CDR1 WSHSY, CDR2 SAAADI. DNA of the CDR3: TGCGCCAGCAGTCGGACAGATAGGGACACTGAAGCTTTCTTT. Protein product: CASSRTDRDTEAFF.

The CDR3 coding sequence is TGCAGCGCTACCCTTGCCGGGTCCCCCCTAGCTAACTATGGCTACACCTTC. Protein product: CSATLAGSPLANYGYTF. The J gene is TRBJ1-2, the V gene TRBV29-1; D is ambiguous. Per the germline V gene, CDR1 is SQVTM and CDR2 is ANQGSEA. Trimming removed 7 bases at V and 0 bases at J, with 24 bases between. The CDR3 contains 17 residues.

The chain links TRBV2 to TRBJ2-3; possible D gene TRBD2, 6 bases. Germline loops: CDR1 SNHLY, CDR2 FYNNEI. CDR3 size: 14 residues. The ends were cut back, 7 bases at V and 3 bases at J, with 14 bases in the middle. CDR3 region: CASKDLGGTDTQYF. The CDR3 DNA is TGTGCCAGCAAGGATTTGGGAGGTACAGATACGCAGTATTTT.

This clone was detected ten times or more. The chain couples TRBV4-2 to TRBJ1-5; D gene uncertain. The germline V and J ends were trimmed by 0 bases and 3 bases, with 9 bases remaining between them. CDR3 length: 15 amino acids. Germline loops: CDR1 LGHNA, CDR2 YNFKEQ. The CDR3 sequence is CASSQETAVNQPQHF. The CDR3 nucleotides read TGTGCCAGCAGCCAAGAAACAGCCGTCAATCAGCCCCAGCATTTT.

This rearrangement joins TRBV5-8 to TRBJ1-1; 9 nucleotides line up with TRBD1. Germline V gene lookup returns CDR1 SGHTS and CDR2 YDEGEE. CDR3 size: 15 residues. V shed 7 bases, J shed 2 bases, and the junction held 9 bases outside the gene matches. The DNA for the CDR3 is TGTGCCAGCCCAGGAGGGGACAGGGAAAACACTGAAGCTTTCTTT. Translation: CASPGGDRENTEAFF. The whole variable domain, remainder taken from reference TRBV5-8 and TRBJ1-1, is EAGVTQSPTHLIKTRGQQATLRCSPISGHTSVYWYQQALGLGLQFLLWYDEGEERNRGNFPPRFSGRQFPNYSSELNVNALELEDSALYLCASPGGDRENTEAFFGQGTRLTVV.

This chain uses TRBV20-1 with TRBJ2-1; unclear D gene. Trimming pared 1 base from V and 7 bases from J, leaving 5 bases between. The CDR3 extends over 11 amino acids. Germline CDR1 reads DFQATT; CDR2 reads SNEGSKA (reference sequence). For the CDR3, the DNA is TGCAGTGCTAGAGGAGTGAATGAGCAGTTCTTC. Translated, it gives CSARGVNEQFF.

The V call is TRBV27, the J call TRBJ1-4; D gene ambiguous. The length of the CDR3 is 16 residues. V lost 5 bases to trimming and J lost 2 bases, with 15 bases between them. Germline CDR1 MNHEY, CDR2 SMNVEV (reference sequence). Here the CDR3 DNA reads TGTGCCAGCAGTCCCCGATCCCCGCAGACTAATGAAAAACTGTTTTTT. Residues: CASSPRSPQTNEKLFF.

The rearrangement uses TRBV27 and TRBJ1-1; tentative D call: TRBD1 (5 bases). Trimming removed 7 bases from V and 0 bases from J, with 18 bases in between. The CDR3 totals 16 residues. CDR1 and CDR2 (germline): MNHEY, SMNVEV (reference sequence). DNA for the CDR3: TGTGCCAGCAAATTGGTGGGGGGAGCGATGAACACTGAAGCTTTCTTT. Its translation is CASKLVGGAMNTEAFF.

The chain carries TRBV5-1 and TRBJ2-3, with 10 bases that match TRBD1. Germline V lookup: CDR1 SGHRS, CDR2 YFSETQ. Losses at the gene ends were 3 bases for V and 5 bases for J; bases not matched to a gene: 6. The CDR3 is made up of 15 amino acids. The CDR3 sequence: CASSYGQGVVDTQYF. Written as DNA, the CDR3 is TGCGCCAGCAGCTACGGACAGGGGGTGGTAGATACGCAGTATTTT.

The V call is TRBV5-1, the J call TRBJ1-1; 10 positions agree with TRBD1. The length of the CDR3 is 15 residues. V was clipped by 4 bases and J by 0 bases; unmatched bases: 3. Per germline, CDR1 SGHRS and CDR2 YFSETQ. CDR3 sequence reads: CASSPGTGVNTEAFF. In DNA, the CDR3 is TGCGCCAGCAGCCCAGGGACAGGGGTGAACACTGAAGCTTTCTTT.

V gene TRBV10-1 combines with J gene TRBJ1-4; 8 nucleotides line up with TRBD1. This CDR3 contains 13 residues. From germline, CDR1 is WNHNN and CDR2 SYGVQD (reference sequence). Trimming took 9 bases from V and 6 from J; bases not matched to a gene: 6. CDR3 bases: TGCGCCAGGGACAGGGCAGGGGATGAAAAACTGTTTTTT. It codes for CARDRAGDEKLFF.

V gene TRBV11-2 combines with J gene TRBJ2-5, with a possible D match to TRBD2 (5 bases). Germline values: CDR1 SGHAT, CDR2 FQNNGV. The CDR3 covers 13 residues. Deletions cut 4 bases from V and 4 bases from J, with 10 bases between. The CDR3 region has the DNA TGTGCCAGCAGCTCCGGGAAGCGAGAGACCCAGTACTTC. Residues: CASSSGKRETQYF.

The rearrangement joins TRBV7-9 to TRBJ1-1; TRBD1 agrees at 7 bases. Trimming at V came to 2 bases and at J to 10 bases, leaving 10 bases not matched to a gene. The CDR3 covers 14 residues. CDR1 and CDR2 (germline): SEHNR, FQNEAQ (reference sequence). This CDR3 reads CASSLTSGGGVAFF. The CDR3, as DNA: TGTGCCAGCAGCTTAACGTCAGGGGGAGGAGTAGCTTTCTTT.

The chain carries TRBV2 and TRBJ2-7, with TRBD2 identical over 9 bases. The germline gives CDR1 SNHLY, CDR2 FYNNEI. The CDR3 covers 15 residues. J gave up 5 bases and V 1 base, and 6 bases lay outside the gene matches. The CDR3, as DNA: TGTGCCAGCAGTGAAGGGCGGGGGGGCATTGACGAGCAGTACTTC. Protein sequence: CASSEGRGGIDEQYF.

This clone was picked up one time. The chain links TRBV6-5 to TRBJ1-3; unclear D gene. This CDR3 is built from 15 residues. CDR1 MNHEY and CDR2 SVGAGI come from the germline V gene. With 4 bases removed from V and 0 bases from J, the gap between germline ends came to 10 bases. CDR3 amino acids: CASSSVGDSGNTIYF. The DNA for the CDR3 is TGTGCCAGCAGTTCTGTCGGAGACTCTGGAAACACCATATATTTT.

The J gene is TRBJ2-7, the V gene TRBV7-8; 10 bases are shared with TRBD2. The CDR3 runs 14 residues. CDR1 and CDR2 (germline): SGHVS, FQNEAQ. V gave up 5 bases and J gave up 3 bases; unmatched junction bases: 4. CDR3 loop: CASSPERGGYEQYF. The CDR3 bases are TGTGCCAGCAGCCCGGAGCGGGGGGGCTACGAGCAGTACTTC.

This clone was seen only once. The chain has TRBV7-9 and TRBJ1-2; D gene ambiguous. The CDR3 spans 12 residues. V was pared by 3 bases and J by 4 bases, with 6 bases between. Looked up from germline, CDR1 is SEHNR and CDR2 is FQNEAQ (reference sequence). DNA for the CDR3: TGTGCCAGCAGCTTTACAAGCTATGGCTACACCTTC. Amino acids: CASSFTSYGYTF.

CDR3 amino acids: CASSQAKGLLGSYEQYF. The CDR3, as DNA: TGTGCCAGCAGCCAAGCAAAAGGTCTCCTAGGTTCCTACGAGCAGTACTTC. The chain has TRBV14 and TRBJ2-7; D unresolved. V was clipped by 1 base and J by 1 base, with 17 bases between them. The germline gives CDR1 SGHDN, CDR2 FVKESK. The CDR3 contains 17 residues.

The J gene is TRBJ1-1, the V gene TRBV5-1; a weak D match, TRBD1 (6 bases). CDR3 length: 14 amino acids. Germline V CDR1 and CDR2: SGHRS, YFSETQ. The V and J ends lost 2 bases and 5 bases respectively, with 13 bases between them. CDR3 amino acids: CASSLQGERTEAFF. The CDR3 nucleotides are TGCGCCAGCAGCTTACAGGGAGAACGGACTGAAGCTTTCTTT.

The chain combines TRBV30 with TRBJ1-1; possible D gene TRBD1, 6 bases. Per germline, CDR1 GTSNPN and CDR2 SVGIG (reference sequence). CDR3 length: 17 residues. Trimming pared 4 bases from V and 5 bases from J, leaving 26 bases between. CDR3 region: CAWIRIRPVRGLTEAFF. In DNA form, the CDR3 reads TGTGCCTGGATCCGGATAAGACCAGTGCGGGGGCTAACTGAAGCTTTCTTT.

The V gene is TRBV27, the J gene TRBJ1-1; TRBD1 might be the D (5 bases). Trimming took off 7 bases at V and 0 bases at J, with 12 bases between the two ends. The germline V gene encodes CDR1 MNHEY and CDR2 SMNVEV (reference sequence). The CDR3 is made up of 14 amino acids. In DNA form, the CDR3 reads TGTGCCAGCACCCAGACAGCCATGAACACTGAAGCTTTCTTT. Amino acids: CASTQTAMNTEAFF.

J is TRBJ1-5 and V is TRBV28; D may be TRBD1 (5 bases). The germline V and J ends were trimmed by 3 bases and 3 bases, with 9 bases remaining between them. The length of the CDR3 is 14 residues. Germline V gene data show CDR1 as MDHEN and CDR2 as SYDVKM. The CDR3, as DNA: TGTGCCAGCAGTTTGGGGCAGACCAATCAGCCCCAGCATTTT. Protein: CASSLGQTNQPQHF. The variable domain in full, with the rest retrieved from reference TRBV28 and TRBJ1-5, is DVKVTQSSRYLVKRTGEKVFLECVQDMDHENMFWYRQDPGLGLRLIYFSYDVKMKEKGDIPEGYSVSREKKERFSLILESASTNQTSMYLCASSLGQTNQPQHFGDGTRLSIL.

This clone was recorded once. This sequence joins TRBV18 and TRBJ1-6, with D possibly being TRBD1 (6 bases). The V end was cut by 4 bases, the J end by 1 base, with 14 bases between. CDR3 length: 17 residues. Germline CDR1 KGHSH, CDR2 LQKENI. For the CDR3, the DNA is TGTGCCAGCTCACTAAACAGGGTCAGGTCCTATAATTCACCCCTCCACTTT. The encoded protein is CASSLNRVRSYNSPLHF. The entire variable domain, with the rest obtained from reference TRBV18 and TRBJ1-6, is as follows: NAGVMQNPRHLVRRRGQEARLRCSPMKGHSHVYWYRQLPEEGLKFMVYLQKENIIDESGMPKERFSAEFPKEGPSILRIQQVVRGDSAAYFCASSLNRVRSYNSPLHFGNGTRLTVT.

This rearrangement joins TRBV2 to TRBJ2-5; TRBD1 matches at 9 bases. Per the germline V gene, CDR1 is SNHLY and CDR2 is FYNNEI. The CDR3 contains 13 residues. The J segment lost 2 bases and the V segment lost 10 bases, leaving 5 bases of the junction unmatched. For the CDR3, the DNA is TGTGCCAAGGGACAGGGAAGACAAGAGACCCAGTACTTC. The encoded protein is CAKGQGRQETQYF.

The chain combines TRBV7-6 with TRBJ2-2; TRBD1 matches at 8 bases. Per germline, CDR1 SGHVS and CDR2 FNYEAQ. The CDR3 contains 15 residues. V gave up 8 bases and J gave up 4 bases; unmatched junction bases: 9. CDR3 nucleotides: TGTGCCAGCTCCCGGACAGGGAATCCCACCGGGGAGCTGTTTTTT. Protein product: CASSRTGNPTGELFF.